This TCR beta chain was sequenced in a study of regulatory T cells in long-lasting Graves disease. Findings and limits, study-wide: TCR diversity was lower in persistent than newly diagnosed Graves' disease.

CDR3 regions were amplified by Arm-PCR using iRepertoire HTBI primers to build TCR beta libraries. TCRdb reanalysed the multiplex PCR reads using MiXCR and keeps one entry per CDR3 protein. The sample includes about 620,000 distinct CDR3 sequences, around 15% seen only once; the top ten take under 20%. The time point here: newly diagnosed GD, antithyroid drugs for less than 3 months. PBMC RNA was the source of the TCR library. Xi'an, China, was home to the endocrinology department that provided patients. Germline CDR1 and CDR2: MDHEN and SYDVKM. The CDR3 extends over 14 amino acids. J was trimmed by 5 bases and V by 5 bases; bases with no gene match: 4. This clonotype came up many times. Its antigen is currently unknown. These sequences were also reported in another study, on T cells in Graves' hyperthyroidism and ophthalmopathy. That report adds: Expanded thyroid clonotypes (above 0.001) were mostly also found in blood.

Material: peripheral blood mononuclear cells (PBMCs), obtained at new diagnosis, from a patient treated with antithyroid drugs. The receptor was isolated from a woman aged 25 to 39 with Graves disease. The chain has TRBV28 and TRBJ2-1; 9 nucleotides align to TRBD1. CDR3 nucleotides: TGTGCCAGCAGTCAACAGGGGGCCGACAATGAGCAGTTCTTC. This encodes CASSQQGADNEQFF. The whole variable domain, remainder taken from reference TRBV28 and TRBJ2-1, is DVKVTQSSRYLVKRTGEKVFLECVQDMDHENMFWYRQDPGLGLRLIYFSYDVKMKEKGDIPEGYSVSREKKERFSLILESASTNQTSMYLCASSQQGADNEQFFGPGTRLTVL.